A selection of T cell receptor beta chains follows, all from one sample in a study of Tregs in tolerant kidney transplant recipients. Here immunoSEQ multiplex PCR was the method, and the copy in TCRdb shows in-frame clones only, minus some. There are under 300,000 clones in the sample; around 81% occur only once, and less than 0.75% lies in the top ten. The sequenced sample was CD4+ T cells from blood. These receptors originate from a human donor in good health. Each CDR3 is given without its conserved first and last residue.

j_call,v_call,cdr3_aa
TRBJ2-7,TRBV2,ASSSIPIGGGREQY
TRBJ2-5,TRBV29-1,SVERGGETQY
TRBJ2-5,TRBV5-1,ASSFGASGRNQETQY
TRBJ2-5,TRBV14,ASSQDRAPQETQY
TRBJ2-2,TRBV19,ASSTNPGVTGELF
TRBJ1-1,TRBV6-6,ATRGIASMNTEAF
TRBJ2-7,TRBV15,ATSRGGDEQY
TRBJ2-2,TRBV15,ATSSPSDTGELF
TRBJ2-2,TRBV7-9,ASSLQGSTGELF
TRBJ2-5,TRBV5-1,ASSLTTSGSPGETQY
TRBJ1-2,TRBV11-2,ASSLRPTGYTYGYT
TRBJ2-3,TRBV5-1,ASSLVVQGDQY
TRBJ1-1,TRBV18,ASSPYSLNTEAF
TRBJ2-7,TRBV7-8,ASSAGTSGYEQY
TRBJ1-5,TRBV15,ATSRGGVVDSNQPQH
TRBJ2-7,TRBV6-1,ASRGLHYEQY
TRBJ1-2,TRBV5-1,ASSLVQGASGYT
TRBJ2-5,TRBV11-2,ASSYRLAGVETQY
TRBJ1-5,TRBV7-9,ASSLAEGVGQH
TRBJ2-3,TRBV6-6,ATLLLVGGTDTQY
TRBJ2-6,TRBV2,ASSAQGSGANVLT
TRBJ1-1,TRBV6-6,ASSTIENTEAF
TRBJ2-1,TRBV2,ASSSQRNEQF
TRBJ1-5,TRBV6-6,ASRGGARSNQPQH
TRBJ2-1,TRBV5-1,ASSLGTSGYNEQF
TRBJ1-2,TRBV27,ASSIIQGSGYT
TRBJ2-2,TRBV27,ASSRDREGELF
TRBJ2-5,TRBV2,ASTQTRGVGQETQY
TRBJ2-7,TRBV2,ASMGVGEQY
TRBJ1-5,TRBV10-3,AIIGAGEYSNQPQH
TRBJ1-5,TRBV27,ASSLSAPGGNQPQH
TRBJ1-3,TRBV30,AWSVRGISGNTIY
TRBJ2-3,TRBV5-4,ASSLWGSRTDTQY
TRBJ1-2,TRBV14,ASSQGTFYGYT
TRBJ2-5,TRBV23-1,ASIPRTSGEGIETQY
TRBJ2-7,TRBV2,ASSEAQGYEQY
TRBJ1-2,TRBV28,ASSPRGEGGYGYT
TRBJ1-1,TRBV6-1,ASSGRQRSNTEAF
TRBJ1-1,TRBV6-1,ASSDRRWDRGTEAF
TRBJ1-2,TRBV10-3,AISESPGTGPNYGYT
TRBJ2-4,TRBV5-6,ASSLVGLLAKNIQY
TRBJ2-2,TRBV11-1,ASSPTGNTGELF
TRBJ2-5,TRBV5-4,ASSLVAGLAGETQY